Listed here is a single TCR beta chain. Clones were read by immunoSEQ multiplex PCR, and TCRdb kept only the in-frame ones, dropping some. This table holds 50,000 to 65,000 clones, under 95% found once. V was cut by 6 bases and J by 5 bases, with 10 bases left in between. Germline V gene sequence: CDR1 SGHTA, CDR2 FQGTGA. This CDR3 is built from 12 residues. This sample stems from a study of T cell changes during pregnancy in multiple sclerosis. Sequenced here: CD8+ T cells from peripheral blood mononuclear cells, sampled before pregnancy. The source is a female donor with multiple sclerosis, enrolled in a pregnancy study. The chain uses TRBV7-3 and TRBJ1-1; the D gene is possibly TRBD1 (6 bases). The CDR3 loop reads CASSPTGTEAFF. The CDR3 bases are TGTGCCAGCAGTCCTACAGGGACTGAAGCTTTCTTT.